One and the same sample provided the 4 T cell receptor beta chains below, sequenced in a study of blood T cell repertoires in COVID-19. Measured with immunoSEQ multiplex PCR; TCRdb has only the in-frame clones, and not every one. The sample contains some 67,000 clones, about nine tenths of which appear only once. Material: peripheral blood. These receptors were obtained from a woman younger than 30 with acute or convalescent COVID-19.

The chain carries TRBV19 and TRBJ1-3; D ambiguous. V shed 3 bases and J shed 0 bases, with 9 bases lying between them. CDR1 LNHDA and CDR2 SQIVND come from the germline V gene (reference sequence). The CDR3 spans 15 residues. CDR3: CASSMRRSSGNTIYF. The DNA of the CDR3 is TGTGCCAGTAGTATGCGCCGGAGCTCTGGAAACACCATATATTTT.

The chain joins TRBV5-1 to TRBJ1-2; 7 bases agree with TRBD1. The CDR3 sequence is 14 residues long. V lost 0 bases to trimming and J lost 5 bases; unmatched junction nucleotides: 4. Germline V gene lookup returns CDR1 SGHRS and CDR2 YFSETQ. The CDR3 DNA sequence: TGCGCCAGCAGCTTGGGACAGGGCGCGTATGGCTACACCTTC. Translated: CASSLGQGAYGYTF. The whole variable domain, filled in from reference TRBV5-1 and TRBJ1-2, reads KAGVTQTPRYLIKTRGQQVTLSCSPISGHRSVSWYQQTPGQGLQFLFEYFSETQRNKGNFPGRFSGRQFSNSRSEMNVSTLELGDSALYLCASSLGQGAYGYTFGSGTRLTVV.

J is TRBJ1-2 and V is TRBV4-1, with D perhaps matching TRBD1 (5 bases). From germline, CDR1 is MGHRA and CDR2 YSYEKL. The CDR3 runs 14 residues. Trimming stripped 0 bases from V and 4 bases from J, with 9 bases between. CDR3 amino acids: CASSQERGVYGYTF. CDR3 DNA sequence: TGCGCCAGCAGCCAAGAGCGGGGGGTCTATGGCTACACCTTC.

The V call is TRBV9, the J call TRBJ1-4; TRBD1 aligns across 9 bases. There are 14 residues in the CDR3. Germline V lookup: CDR1 SGDLS, CDR2 YYNGEE. V was clipped by 3 bases and J by 7 bases; unmatched bases: 4. CDR3 residues: CASSAGTGSEKLFF. The CDR3 DNA reads as TGTGCCAGCAGCGCAGGGACAGGGAGTGAAAAACTGTTTTTT.